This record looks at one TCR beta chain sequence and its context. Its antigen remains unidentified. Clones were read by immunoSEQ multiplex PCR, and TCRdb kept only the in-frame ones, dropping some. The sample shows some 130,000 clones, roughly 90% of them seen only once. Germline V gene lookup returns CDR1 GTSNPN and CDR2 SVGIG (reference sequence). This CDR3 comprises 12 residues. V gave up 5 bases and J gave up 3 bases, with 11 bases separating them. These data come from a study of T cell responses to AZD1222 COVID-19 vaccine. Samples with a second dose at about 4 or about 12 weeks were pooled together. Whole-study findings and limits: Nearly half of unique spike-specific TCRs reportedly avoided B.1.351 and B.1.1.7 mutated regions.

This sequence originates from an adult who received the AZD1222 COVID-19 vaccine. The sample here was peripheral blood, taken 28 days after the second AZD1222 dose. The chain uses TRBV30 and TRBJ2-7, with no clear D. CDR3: CAWSALGYEQYF. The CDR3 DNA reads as TGTGCCTGGTCGGCCCTGGGCTACGAGCAGTACTTC.